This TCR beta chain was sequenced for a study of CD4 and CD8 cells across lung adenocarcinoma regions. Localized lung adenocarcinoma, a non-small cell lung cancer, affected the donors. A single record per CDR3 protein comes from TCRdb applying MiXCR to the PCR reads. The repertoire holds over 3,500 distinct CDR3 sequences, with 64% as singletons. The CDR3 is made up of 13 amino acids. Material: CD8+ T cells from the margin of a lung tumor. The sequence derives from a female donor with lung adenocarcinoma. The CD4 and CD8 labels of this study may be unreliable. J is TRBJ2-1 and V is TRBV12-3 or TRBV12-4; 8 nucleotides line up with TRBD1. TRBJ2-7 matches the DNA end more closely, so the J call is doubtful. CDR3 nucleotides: TGTGCCAGCAGGCCGGGACAGGAGAGTGAGCAGTACTTC. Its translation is CASRPGQESEQYF.